This T cell receptor (beta chain) was documented in a study of cytomegalovirus exposure and HLA in healthy donors. Study-wide results and limits: The tendency of first-cohort TCR clusters to co-occur in the 110 or so validation repertoires emerged from a later analysis. Three CMV-associated chains were confirmed in vitro to be specific for CMV antigens.

Repertoires were generated with immunoSEQ multiplex PCR, while TCRdb's copy carries only in-frame clones and drops some. In the table there are tens of thousands of clones, roughly 96% of which are singletons. V lost 3 bases, J lost 11 bases, and 14 bases lay in between. The V gene's germline CDR1 is SGDLS and CDR2 YYNGEE. This CDR3 is 13 amino acids long. Concerning this clone: The antigen remains undetermined.

The clonotype originates from a man aged 18-30 years in good health and CMV-seronegative. The V gene is TRBV9, the J gene TRBJ1-4, with unresolved D. Material: PBMCs. CDR3 sequence: CASSAETAGKLFF. Here the CDR3 DNA reads TGTGCCAGCAGCGCAGAGACTGCGGGGAAACTGTTTTTT.